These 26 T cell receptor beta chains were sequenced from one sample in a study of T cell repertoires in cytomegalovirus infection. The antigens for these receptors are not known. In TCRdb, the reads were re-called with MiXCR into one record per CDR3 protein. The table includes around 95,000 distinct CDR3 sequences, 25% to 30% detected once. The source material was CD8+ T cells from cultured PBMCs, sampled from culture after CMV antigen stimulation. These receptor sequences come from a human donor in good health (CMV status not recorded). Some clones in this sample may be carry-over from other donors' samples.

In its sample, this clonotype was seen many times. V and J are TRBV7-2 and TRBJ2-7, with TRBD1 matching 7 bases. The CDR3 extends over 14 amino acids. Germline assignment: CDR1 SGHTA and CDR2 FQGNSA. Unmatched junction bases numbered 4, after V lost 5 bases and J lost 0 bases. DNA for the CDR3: TGTGCCAGCAGCCAGGACAGGATCTCCTACGAGCAGTACTTC. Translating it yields CASSQDRISYEQYF.

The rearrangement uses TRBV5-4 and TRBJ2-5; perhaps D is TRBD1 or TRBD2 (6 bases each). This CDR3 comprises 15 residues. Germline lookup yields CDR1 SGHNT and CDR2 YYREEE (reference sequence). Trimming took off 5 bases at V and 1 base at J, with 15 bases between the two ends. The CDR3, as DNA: TGTGCCAGCAGAAAGGGGTCGGGGGCCCAAGAGACCCAGTACTTC. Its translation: CASRKGSGAQETQYF.

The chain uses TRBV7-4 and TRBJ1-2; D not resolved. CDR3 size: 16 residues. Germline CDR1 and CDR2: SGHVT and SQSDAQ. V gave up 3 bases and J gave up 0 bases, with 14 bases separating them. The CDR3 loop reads CASSFPSDGTNYGYTF. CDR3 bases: TGTGCCAGCAGCTTCCCGTCGGACGGGACTAACTATGGCTACACCTTC.

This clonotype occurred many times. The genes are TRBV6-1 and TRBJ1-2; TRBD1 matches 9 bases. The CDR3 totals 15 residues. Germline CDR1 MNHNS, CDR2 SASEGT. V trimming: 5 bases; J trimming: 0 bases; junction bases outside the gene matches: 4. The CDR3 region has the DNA TGTGCCAGCAGTAACAGGGGGCGAGCTAACTATGGCTACACCTTC. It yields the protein CASSNRGRANYGYTF.

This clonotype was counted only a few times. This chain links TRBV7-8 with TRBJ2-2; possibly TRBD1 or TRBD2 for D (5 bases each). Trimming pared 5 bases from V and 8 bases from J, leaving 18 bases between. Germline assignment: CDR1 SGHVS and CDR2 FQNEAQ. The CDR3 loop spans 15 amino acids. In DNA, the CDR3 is TGTGCCAGCAGCCCCCGGGACGATGGACGAGGGGAGCTGTTTTTT. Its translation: CASSPRDDGRGELFF.

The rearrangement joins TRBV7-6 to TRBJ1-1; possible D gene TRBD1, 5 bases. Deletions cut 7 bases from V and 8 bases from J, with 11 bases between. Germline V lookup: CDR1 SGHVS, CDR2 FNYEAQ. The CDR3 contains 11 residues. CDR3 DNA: TGTGCCAGCACCCAGGGCGGAGAAGCTTTCTTT. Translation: CASTQGGEAFF.

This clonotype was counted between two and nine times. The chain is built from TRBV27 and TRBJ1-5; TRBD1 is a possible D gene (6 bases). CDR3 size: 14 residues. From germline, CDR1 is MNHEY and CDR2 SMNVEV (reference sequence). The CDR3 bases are TGTGCTACTCAGAAGGGGGGCGGCAATCAGCCCCAGCATTTT. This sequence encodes CATQKGGGNQPQHF.

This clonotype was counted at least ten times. In DNA form, the CDR3 reads TGTGCCAGCAGTGAAGGCAGGGTATCCTACAATGAGCAGTTCTTC. This codes for CASSEGRVSYNEQFF. The chain combines TRBV2 with TRBJ2-1; D possibly corresponds to TRBD1 (5 bases). The CDR3 contains 15 residues. Germline CDR1 reads SNHLY; CDR2 reads FYNNEI. V lost 1 base, J lost 1 base, and 8 bases lay in between.

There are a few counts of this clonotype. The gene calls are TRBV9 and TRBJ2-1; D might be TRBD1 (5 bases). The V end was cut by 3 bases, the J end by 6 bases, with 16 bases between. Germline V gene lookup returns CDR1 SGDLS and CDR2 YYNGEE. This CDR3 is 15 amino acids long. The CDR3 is CASSASGHPPNEQFF. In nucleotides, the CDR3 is TGTGCCAGCAGCGCCTCCGGACACCCCCCCAATGAGCAGTTCTTC.

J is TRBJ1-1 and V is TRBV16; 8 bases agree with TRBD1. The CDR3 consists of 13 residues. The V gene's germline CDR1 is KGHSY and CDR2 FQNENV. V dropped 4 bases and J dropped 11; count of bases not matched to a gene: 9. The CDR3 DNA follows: TGTGCCAGCAGCCTTGGAGACAGGGGTGGTGCTTTCTTT. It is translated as CASSLGDRGGAFF. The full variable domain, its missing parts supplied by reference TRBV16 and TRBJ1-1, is GEEVAQTPKHLVRGEGQKAKLYCAPIKGHSYVFWYQQVLKNEFKFLISFQNENVFDETGMPKERFSAKCLPNSPCSLEIQATKLEDSAVYFCASSLGDRGGAFFGQGTRLTVV.

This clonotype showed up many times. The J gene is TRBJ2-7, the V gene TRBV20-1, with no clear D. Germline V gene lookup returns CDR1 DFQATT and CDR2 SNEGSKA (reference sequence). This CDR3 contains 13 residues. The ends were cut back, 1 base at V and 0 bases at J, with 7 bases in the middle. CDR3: CSARVGHSYEQYF. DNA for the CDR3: TGCAGTGCTAGAGTGGGTCACTCCTACGAGCAGTACTTC.

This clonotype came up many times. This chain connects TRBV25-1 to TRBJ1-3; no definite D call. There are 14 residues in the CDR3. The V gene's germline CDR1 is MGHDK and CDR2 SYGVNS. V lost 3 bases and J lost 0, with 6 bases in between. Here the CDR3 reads CASSDQSSGNTIYF. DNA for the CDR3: TGTGCCAGCAGTGATCAGAGCTCTGGAAACACCATATATTTT.

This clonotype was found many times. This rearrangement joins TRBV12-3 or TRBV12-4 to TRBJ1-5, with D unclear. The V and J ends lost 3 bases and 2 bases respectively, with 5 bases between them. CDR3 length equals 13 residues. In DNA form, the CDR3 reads TGTGCCAGCAGTTTCGGGCGCAATCAGCCCCAGCATTTT. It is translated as CASSFGRNQPQHF.

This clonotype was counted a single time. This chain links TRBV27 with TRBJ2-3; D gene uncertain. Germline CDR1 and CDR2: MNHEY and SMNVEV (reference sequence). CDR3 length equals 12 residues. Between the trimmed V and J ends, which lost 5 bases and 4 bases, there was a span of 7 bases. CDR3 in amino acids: CASSGVADTQYF. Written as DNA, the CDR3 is TGTGCCAGCAGTGGGGTAGCAGATACGCAGTATTTT.

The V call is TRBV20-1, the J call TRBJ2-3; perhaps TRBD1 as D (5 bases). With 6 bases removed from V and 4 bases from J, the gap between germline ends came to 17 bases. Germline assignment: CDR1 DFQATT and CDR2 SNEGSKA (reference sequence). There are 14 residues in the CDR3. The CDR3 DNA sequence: TGCAGTGCCAGGGAAGGGAACGGCCCAGATACGCAGTATTTT. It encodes CSAREGNGPDTQYF.

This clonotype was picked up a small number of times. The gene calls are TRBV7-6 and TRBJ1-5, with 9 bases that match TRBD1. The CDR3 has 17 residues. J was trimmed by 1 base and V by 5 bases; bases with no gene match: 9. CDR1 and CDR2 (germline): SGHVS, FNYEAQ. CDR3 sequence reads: CASSPRDRDTSNQPQHF. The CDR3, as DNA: TGTGCCAGCAGCCCACGGGACAGGGACACGAGCAATCAGCCCCAGCATTTT.

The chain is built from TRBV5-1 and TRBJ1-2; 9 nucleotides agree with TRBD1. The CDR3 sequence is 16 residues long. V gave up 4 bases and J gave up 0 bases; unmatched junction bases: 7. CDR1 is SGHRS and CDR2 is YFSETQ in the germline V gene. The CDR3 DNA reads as TGCGCCAGCAGCCAAGGACAGGGGCCGGCTAACTATGGCTACACCTTC. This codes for CASSQGQGPANYGYTF.

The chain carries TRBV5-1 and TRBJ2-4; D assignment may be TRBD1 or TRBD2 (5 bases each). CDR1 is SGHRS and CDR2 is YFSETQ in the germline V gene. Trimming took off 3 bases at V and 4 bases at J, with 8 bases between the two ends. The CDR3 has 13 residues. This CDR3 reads CASSWDGKNIQYF. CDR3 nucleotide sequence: TGCGCCAGCAGCTGGGACGGAAAAAACATTCAGTACTTC.

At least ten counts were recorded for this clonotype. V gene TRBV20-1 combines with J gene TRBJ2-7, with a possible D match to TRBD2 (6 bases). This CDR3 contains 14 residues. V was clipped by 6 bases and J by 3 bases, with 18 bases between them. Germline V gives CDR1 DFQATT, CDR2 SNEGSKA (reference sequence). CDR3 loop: CSARPGTQIYEQYF. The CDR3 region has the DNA TGCAGTGCCAGACCCGGGACTCAAATCTACGAGCAGTACTTC.

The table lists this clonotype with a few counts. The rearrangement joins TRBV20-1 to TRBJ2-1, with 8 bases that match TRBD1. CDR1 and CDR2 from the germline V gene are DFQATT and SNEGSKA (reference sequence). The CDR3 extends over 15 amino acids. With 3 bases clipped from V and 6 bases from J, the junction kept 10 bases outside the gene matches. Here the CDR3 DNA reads TGCAGTGCTAGCAGGGGGCCAAAGGCTAGCAATGAGCAGTTCTTC. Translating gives CSASRGPKASNEQFF.

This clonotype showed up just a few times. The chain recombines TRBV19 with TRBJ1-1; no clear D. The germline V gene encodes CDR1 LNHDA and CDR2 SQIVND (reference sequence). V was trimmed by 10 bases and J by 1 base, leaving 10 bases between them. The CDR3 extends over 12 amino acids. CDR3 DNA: TGTGCCACAAAGGAGGGGAACACTGAAGCTTTCTTT. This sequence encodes CATKEGNTEAFF.

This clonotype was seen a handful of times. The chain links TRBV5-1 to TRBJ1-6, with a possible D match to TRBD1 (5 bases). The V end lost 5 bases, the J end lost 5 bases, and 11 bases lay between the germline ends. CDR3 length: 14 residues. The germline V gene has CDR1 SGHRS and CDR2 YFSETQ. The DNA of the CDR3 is TGCGCCAGCAGTCGGACGGGGGATAATTCACCCCTCCACTTT. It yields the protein CASSRTGDNSPLHF. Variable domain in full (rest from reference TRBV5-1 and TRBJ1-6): KAGVTQTPRYLIKTRGQQVTLSCSPISGHRSVSWYQQTPGQGLQFLFEYFSETQRNKGNFPGRFSGRQFSNSRSEMNVSTLELGDSALYLCASSRTGDNSPLHFGNGTRLTVT.

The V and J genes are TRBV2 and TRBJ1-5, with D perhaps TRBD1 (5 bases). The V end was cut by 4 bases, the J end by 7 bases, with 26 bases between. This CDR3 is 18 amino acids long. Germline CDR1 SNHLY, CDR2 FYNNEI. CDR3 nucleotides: TGTGCCAGCAGTGGAGTTTGGGGCCAGGAGGAGGCAGAACAGCCCCAGCATTTT. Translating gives CASSGVWGQEEAEQPQHF.

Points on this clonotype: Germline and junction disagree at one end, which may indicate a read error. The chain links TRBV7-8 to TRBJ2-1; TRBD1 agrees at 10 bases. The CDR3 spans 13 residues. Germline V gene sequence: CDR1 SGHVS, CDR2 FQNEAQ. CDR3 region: CASSLGTGDEQFF. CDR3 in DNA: TGTGCCAGCAGTTTAGGGACAGGGGATGAGCAGTTCTTC.

CDR3: CASSYPPAGSAEAFF. Written as DNA, the CDR3 is TGTGCCAGCAGCTACCCCCCCGCAGGTTCCGCTGAAGCTTTCTTT. The rearrangement joins TRBV7-2 to TRBJ1-1; D call uncertain. V was cut by 4 bases and J by 6 bases, with 18 bases left in between. The CDR3 extends over 15 amino acids. The germline V gene encodes CDR1 SGHTA and CDR2 FQGNSA.

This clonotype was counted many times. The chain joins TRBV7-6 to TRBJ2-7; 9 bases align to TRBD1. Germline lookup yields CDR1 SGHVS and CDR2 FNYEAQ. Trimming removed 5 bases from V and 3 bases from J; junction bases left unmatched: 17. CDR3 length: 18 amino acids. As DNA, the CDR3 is TGTGCCAGCAGCCCCGGACAGGGGCTAGGAATAATAGGCTACGAGCAGTACTTC. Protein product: CASSPGQGLGIIGYEQYF. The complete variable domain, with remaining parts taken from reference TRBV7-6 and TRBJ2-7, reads GAGVSQSPRYKVTKRGQDVALRCDPISGHVSLYWYRQALGQGPEFLTYFNYEAQQDKSGLPNDRFSAERPEGSISTLTIQRTEQRDSAMYRCASSPGQGLGIIGYEQYFGPGTRLTVT.